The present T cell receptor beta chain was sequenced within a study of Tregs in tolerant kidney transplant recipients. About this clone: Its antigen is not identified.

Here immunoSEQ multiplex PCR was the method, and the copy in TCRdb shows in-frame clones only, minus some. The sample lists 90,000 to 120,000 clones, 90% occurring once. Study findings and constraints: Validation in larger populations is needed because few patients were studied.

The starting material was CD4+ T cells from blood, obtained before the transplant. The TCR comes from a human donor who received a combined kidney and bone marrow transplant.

The CDR3 protein is CAWSEAPGYRETQYF. The CDR3 region has the DNA TGTGCCTGGAGTGAAGCCCCCGGGTATCGAGAGACCCAGTACTTC. This rearrangement joins TRBV30 to TRBJ2-5, with D unresolved. The CDR3 sequence is 15 residues long. The V gene lost 1 base and the J gene lost 4 bases, with 16 bases spanning the gap. From germline, CDR1 is GTSNPN and CDR2 SVGIG (reference sequence).